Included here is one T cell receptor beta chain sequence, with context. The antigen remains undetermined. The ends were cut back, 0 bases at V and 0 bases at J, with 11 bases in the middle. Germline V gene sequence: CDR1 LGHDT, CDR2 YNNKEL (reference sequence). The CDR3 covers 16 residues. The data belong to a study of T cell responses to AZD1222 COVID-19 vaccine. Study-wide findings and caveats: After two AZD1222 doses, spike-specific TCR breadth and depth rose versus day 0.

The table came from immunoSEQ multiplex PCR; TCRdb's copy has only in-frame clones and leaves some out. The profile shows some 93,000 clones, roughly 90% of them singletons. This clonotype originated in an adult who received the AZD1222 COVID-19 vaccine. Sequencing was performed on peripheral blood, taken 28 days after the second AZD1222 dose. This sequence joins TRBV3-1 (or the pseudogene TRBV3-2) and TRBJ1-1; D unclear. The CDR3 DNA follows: TGTGCCAGCAGCCAAGACCGGACGGGTATGAACACTGAAGCTTTCTTT. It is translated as CASSQDRTGMNTEAFF.